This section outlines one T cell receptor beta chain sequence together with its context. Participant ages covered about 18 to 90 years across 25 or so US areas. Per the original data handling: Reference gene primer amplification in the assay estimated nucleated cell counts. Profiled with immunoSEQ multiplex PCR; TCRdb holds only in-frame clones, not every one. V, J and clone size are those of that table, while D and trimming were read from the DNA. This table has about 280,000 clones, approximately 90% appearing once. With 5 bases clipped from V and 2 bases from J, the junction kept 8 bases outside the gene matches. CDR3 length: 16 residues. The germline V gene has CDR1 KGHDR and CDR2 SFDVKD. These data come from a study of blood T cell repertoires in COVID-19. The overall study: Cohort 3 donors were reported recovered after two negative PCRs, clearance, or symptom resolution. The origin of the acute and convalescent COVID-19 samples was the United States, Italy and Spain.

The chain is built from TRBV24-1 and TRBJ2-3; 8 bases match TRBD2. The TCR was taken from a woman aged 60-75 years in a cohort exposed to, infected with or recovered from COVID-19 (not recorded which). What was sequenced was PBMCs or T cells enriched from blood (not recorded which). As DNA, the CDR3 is TGTGCCACCAGTGGGGATGGACTAGCTAACACAGATACGCAGTATTTT. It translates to CATSGDGLANTDTQYF.